These 9 T cell receptor beta chains were sequenced from one sample in a study of T cells in Graves' hyperthyroidism and ophthalmopathy. Amplification targeted TCR beta CDR3 regions from RNA transcripts. The TCR CDR3 first-round RT-PCR relied on the HTBI primer set. Each CDR3 protein gets one entry after TCRdb re-called the multiplex PCR reads with MiXCR. Found here are more than 550,000 distinct CDR3 sequences, 17% of them singletons; the top ten hold around a sixth. What was sequenced was blood. The receptors were sampled from a man aged 45-65 years with Graves' hyperthyroidism.

V gene TRBV24-1 combines with J gene TRBJ2-3, with no clear D. The germline gives CDR1 KGHDR, CDR2 SFDVKD. The CDR3 consists of 14 residues. V lost 6 bases to trimming and J lost 2 bases, with 11 bases between them. The CDR3 region has the DNA TGTGCCACCAGTCGTCCAGATCTCACAGATACGCAGTATTTT. Encoded protein: CATSRPDLTDTQYF.

This clonotype has ten or more counts. Here the CDR3 DNA reads TGTGCCATCAGTGACCAGGGACAGGGCATCTACGAGCAGTACTTC. It translates to CAISDQGQGIYEQYF. V and J are TRBV10-3 and TRBJ2-7; 9 bases are shared with TRBD1. Per the germline V gene, CDR1 is ENHRY and CDR2 is SYGVKD. The CDR3 runs 15 residues. J was trimmed by 3 bases and V by 3 bases; bases with no gene match: 6.

This clonotype came up many times. The chain recombines TRBV27 with TRBJ2-2; either TRBD1 or TRBD2 may supply D (5 bases each). The germline CDR1 and CDR2 sequences are MNHEY and SMNVEV (reference sequence). Trimming pared 5 bases from V and 4 bases from J, leaving 11 bases between. The CDR3 covers 14 residues. CDR3 bases: TGTGCCAGCAGTCCCCAGGGACCCACCGGGGAGCTGTTTTTT. Encoded protein: CASSPQGPTGELFF.

The chain carries TRBV5-1 and TRBJ2-5; D might be TRBD2 (6 bases). CDR3 length: 15 amino acids. Germline V lookup: CDR1 SGHRS, CDR2 YFSETQ. Trimming shortened V by 3 bases and J by 7 bases, and 19 bases separated the two germline ends. CDR3 sequence: CASSSTLGPGGTQYF. CDR3 nucleotide sequence: TGCGCCAGCAGCTCTACCCTGGGACCCGGGGGGACCCAGTACTTC.

In its sample, this clonotype was seen a few times. The chain combines TRBV3-1 with TRBJ2-2, with D hard to call. Between the trimmed V and J ends, which lost 2 bases and 8 bases, there was a span of 3 bases. The CDR3 length is 11 residues. Germline CDR1 reads LGHDT; CDR2 reads YNNKEL (reference sequence). DNA of the CDR3: TGTGCCAGCAGCCAACTGGGGGAGCTGTTTTTT. Residues: CASSQLGELFF.

At least ten counts were recorded for this clonotype. V gene TRBV7-9 combines with J gene TRBJ1-1; TRBD1 agrees at 10 bases. This CDR3 region has 15 residues. The junction had 9 bases not matched to a gene; V was cut back by 5 bases and J by 6 bases. Per the germline V gene, CDR1 is SEHNR and CDR2 is FQNEAQ (reference sequence). Here the CDR3 DNA reads TGTGCCAGCAGCGGGCGGACAGGGGGGACCCCTGAAGCTTTCTTT. Its protein product is CASSGRTGGTPEAFF. Full variable domain (missing parts from reference TRBV7-9 and TRBJ1-1): DTGVSQNPRHKITKRGQNVTFRCDPISEHNRLYWYRQTLGQGPEFLTYFQNEAQLEKSRLLSDRFSAERPKGSFSTLEIQRTEQGDSAMYLCASSGRTGGTPEAFFGQGTRLTVV.

The chain employs TRBV10-3 and TRBJ1-1; the D gene is possibly TRBD1 (6 bases). The CDR3 covers 14 residues. Germline assignment: CDR1 ENHRY and CDR2 SYGVKD. The V gene lost 6 bases and the J gene lost 3 bases, with 14 bases spanning the gap. DNA of the CDR3: TGTGCCATCAGCCGGGACACCCAGGACACTGAAGCTTTCTTT. This sequence encodes CAISRDTQDTEAFF.

This chain links TRBV19 with TRBJ2-5; D is possibly TRBD1 (6 bases). This CDR3 has 14 amino acids. V shed 6 bases and J shed 0 bases, with 11 bases lying between them. Per the germline V gene, CDR1 is LNHDA and CDR2 is SQIVND (reference sequence). This chain's CDR3 is CASRRGQYQETQYF. The CDR3 bases are TGTGCCAGTAGGCGAGGACAGTACCAAGAGACCCAGTACTTC.

This clonotype occurred many times. V gene TRBV12-3 or TRBV12-4 combines with J gene TRBJ1-5; perhaps TRBD1 as D (6 bases). Trimming removed 2 bases from V and 6 bases from J, with 14 bases in between. This CDR3 has 15 amino acids. CDR3 region: CASSLFPGQGQPQHF. The CDR3 DNA sequence: TGTGCCAGCAGTTTATTTCCGGGACAAGGTCAGCCCCAGCATTTT.